This TCR beta chain emerged from a study of CD8 T cells in ankylosing spondylitis. The study's findings and limits: Disease-linked clones proved CD8+ and comparatively uncommon in peripheral blood. Earlier literature documents some of the motif variants in reactive arthritis synovial fluid and blood. Within ankylosing spondylitis blood, a TCR beta motif made up of eight or nine highly homologous variants appeared to be characteristic.

About this clonotype itself: Its antigen is not known.

Generation of TCR beta libraries employed quantitative 5'-RACE incorporating molecular barcodes. Via MiXCR, TCRdb re-called the 5' RACE reads, giving one row per CDR3 protein. The sample has under 950,000 distinct CDR3 sequences, under 20% seen once. Losses at the gene ends were 5 bases for V and 7 bases for J; bases not matched to a gene: 6. Per germline, CDR1 MNHEY and CDR2 SMNVEV (reference sequence). This CDR3 spans 14 amino acids. This chain uses TRBV27 with TRBJ2-1, with TRBD2 matching over 9 bases. The sequencing sample was made of blood, either unsorted or a sorted T cell fraction (not recorded which). The sequence derives from a male donor with ankylosing spondylitis. The CDR3 sequence is CASSRSGSRNEQFF. CDR3 coding DNA: TGTGCCAGCAGTCGTAGCGGGAGTAGGAATGAGCAGTTCTTC.